The source of this T cell receptor beta chain is a study of blood T cell repertoires in COVID-19. Study background: COVID-19 samples, acute and convalescent, were from the United States, Italy and Spain.

Original handling: The authors estimated nucleated cell counts from reference gene primer amplification. The data were produced by immunoSEQ multiplex PCR, yet TCRdb's version contains in-frame clones alone and is incomplete. That table furnishes V, J and clone size, whereas the DNA furnished D and trimming. Counted here are more than 200,000 clones, around 89% occurring once; the ten biggest clones make up approximately 3.7%. Participant-given clinical history determined each cohort assignment. Symptom resolution, clearance, or two negative PCRs marked donors in Cohort 3 as recovered. There are 14 residues in the CDR3. The V gene's germline CDR1 is LGHDT and CDR2 YNNKEL (reference sequence). Deletions cut 4 bases from V and 6 bases from J, with 10 bases between.

V is TRBV3-1 (or the pseudogene TRBV3-2) and J is TRBJ1-6, with D uncertain. The clonotype originates from a woman in her 30s who had recovered from COVID-19. Sequenced sample: PBMCs or T cells enriched from blood (not recorded which). CDR3 bases: TGTGCCAGCAGCCCACCGGGGAGTAATTCACCCCTCCACTTT. This encodes CASSPPGSNSPLHF.